Reported below is one TCR beta chain. Its antigen remains unidentified. This sample is part of a study of T cell responses to AZD1222 COVID-19 vaccine. Study conclusions and caveats: The donor cohort was predominantly white British with a female majority, and clonal diversity may have been underestimated. The reported proportion of spike-specific TCRs targeting unmutated variant regions was nearly half.

Sequencing used immunoSEQ multiplex PCR; TCRdb keeps in-frame clones, though not all of them. This table holds about 110,000 clones, about nine tenths found once. This CDR3 comprises 14 residues. The ends were cut back, 5 bases at V and 2 bases at J, with 9 bases in the middle. CDR1 SNHLY and CDR2 FYNNEI come from the germline V gene. The specimen was peripheral blood, collected on day 0 of AZD1222 vaccination. The sequence came from an adult in good health. This chain uses TRBV2 with TRBJ1-4; maybe TRBD1 (5 bases). CDR3 protein: CASSQGGTNEKLFF. CDR3 nucleotides: TGTGCCAGCAGTCAGGGAGGGACTAATGAAAAACTGTTTTTT. Full variable domain (outside the CDR3, taken from reference TRBV2 and TRBJ1-4): EPEVTQTPSHQVTQMGQEVILRCVPISNHLYFYWYRQILGQKVEFLVSFYNNEISEKSEIFDDQFSVERPDGSNFTLKIRSTKLEDSAMYFCASSQGGTNEKLFFGSGTQLSVL.